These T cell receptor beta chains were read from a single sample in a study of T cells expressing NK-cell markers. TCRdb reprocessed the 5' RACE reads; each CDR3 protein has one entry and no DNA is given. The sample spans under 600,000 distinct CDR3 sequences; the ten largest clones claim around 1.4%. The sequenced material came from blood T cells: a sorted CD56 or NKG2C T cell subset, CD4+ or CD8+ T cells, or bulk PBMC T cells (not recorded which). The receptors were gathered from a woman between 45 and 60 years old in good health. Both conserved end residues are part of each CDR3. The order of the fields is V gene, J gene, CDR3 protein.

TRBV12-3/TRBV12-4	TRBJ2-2	CASSTVATGELFF
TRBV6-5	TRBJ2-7	CASSLGLPYEQYF
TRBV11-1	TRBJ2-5	CASSLEGLQETQYF
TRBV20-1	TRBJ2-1	CSARDFRGRGSGNEQFF
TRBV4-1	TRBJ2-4	CASSQDLLRDPDLAKNIQYF
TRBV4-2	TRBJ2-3	CASSQDSLAGGTDTQYF
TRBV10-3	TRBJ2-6	CAISLSSGSSGANVLTF
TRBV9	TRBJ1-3	CASSVEQSGNTIYF
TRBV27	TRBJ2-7	CASSLGQDYEQYF
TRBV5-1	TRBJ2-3	CASSLGSSGSADTQYF
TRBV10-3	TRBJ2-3	CASQIGDTQYF
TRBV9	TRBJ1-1	CASSVSGGRLNTEAFF
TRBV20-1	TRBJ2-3	CSARANRQGDTQYF
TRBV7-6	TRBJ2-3	CASSFSIREGRDTQYF
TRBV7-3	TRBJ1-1	CASSLTGTSEAFF
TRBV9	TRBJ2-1	CASSVFGTANNEQFF
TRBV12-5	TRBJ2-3	CASAPATDTQYF
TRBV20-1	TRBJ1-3	CSAPGHGNTIYF
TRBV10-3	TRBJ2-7	CAISEYERSNEQYF
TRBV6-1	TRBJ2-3	CASSERQGGPDTQYF
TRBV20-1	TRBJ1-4	CSARGRDSFNEKLFF
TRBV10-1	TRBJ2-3	CASSRTSREDTQYF
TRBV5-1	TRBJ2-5	CASRGTGETQYF
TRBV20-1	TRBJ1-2	CSARDSGQGSGYTF
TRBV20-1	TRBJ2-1	CSASGTSRFYNEQFF
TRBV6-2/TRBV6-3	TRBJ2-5	CASSRPGQGETQYF
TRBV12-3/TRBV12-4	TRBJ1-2	CASSRNGAGYTF
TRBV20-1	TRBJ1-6	CSARDQIRGGSPLHF
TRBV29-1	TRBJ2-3	CSVPTQRDTQYF
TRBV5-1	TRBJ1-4	CASSFSNEKLFF
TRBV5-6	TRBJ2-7	CASSLQRTGLRGYEQYF
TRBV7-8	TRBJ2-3	CASSLGWPDTQYF
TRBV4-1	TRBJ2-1	CASSQPTSGREHNEQFF
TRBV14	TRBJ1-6	CASSRTIKSSPLHF
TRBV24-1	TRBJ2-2	CATGVLTGELFF
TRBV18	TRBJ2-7	CASSPGQAGEQYF
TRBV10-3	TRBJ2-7	CATRWSPYEQYF
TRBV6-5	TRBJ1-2	CASSYSGSTFEGYTF
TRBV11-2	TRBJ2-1	CASSSVRRNYNEQFF
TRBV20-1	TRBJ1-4	CSARGTNEKLFF
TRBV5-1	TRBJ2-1	CASSLELAGVRVEQFF
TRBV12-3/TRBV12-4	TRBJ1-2	CASSEYRPNYGYTF
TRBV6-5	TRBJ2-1	CASRGPSVRQFF
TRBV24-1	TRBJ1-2	CATSDLRYGYTF
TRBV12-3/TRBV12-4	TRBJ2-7	CASSQDFQPYEQYF
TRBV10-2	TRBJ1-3	CATWTGTSSGNTIYF
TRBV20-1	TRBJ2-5	CSARATNTETQYF